These T cell receptor beta chains were read from a single sample in a study of blood T cell repertoires in COVID-19. Clones were sequenced by immunoSEQ multiplex PCR, and TCRdb holds only the in-frame ones, with some missing. Of 45,000 to 50,000 clones in the sample, approximately 85% are singletons; the top ten hold approximately 33%. Sequenced input: peripheral blood. The receptors stem from an elderly woman with COVID-19, enrolled during active disease. The CDR3 runs from the conserved cysteine through the conserved F or W. D genes are given only for firm matches. Size tells how often a clone was seen (once, few, many) or the class of an expanded clone, and some rows leave it out.

abundance: .
v_gene: TRBV5-4
len: 13
d_gene: .
j_gene: TRBJ1-1
CDR3aa: CASSLGGNTEAFF
CDR3nt: TGTGCCAGCAGCTTGGGAGGGAACACTGAAGCTTTCTTT

abundance: .
v_gene: TRBV10-3
len: 12
d_gene: .
j_gene: TRBJ2-7
CDR3aa: CAISEQGYEQYF
CDR3nt: TGTGCCATCAGTGAGCAGGGGTACGAGCAGTACTTC

abundance: .
v_gene: TRBV18
len: 16
d_gene: TRBD1
j_gene: TRBJ2-7
CDR3aa: CASSPPSGQGSYEQYF
CDR3nt: TGTGCCAGCTCACCACCGTCCGGACAGGGTTCTTACGAGCAGTACTTC

abundance: .
v_gene: TRBV27
len: 15
d_gene: TRBD1
j_gene: TRBJ2-7
CDR3aa: CASSPQRQGPGEQYF
CDR3nt: TGTGCCAGCAGTCCACAAAGACAGGGGCCCGGCGAGCAGTACTTC

abundance: .
v_gene: TRBV5-1
len: 12
d_gene: .
j_gene: TRBJ2-7
CDR3aa: CASSLTSREQYF
CDR3nt: TGCGCCAGCAGCTTGACGAGCAGGGAGCAGTACTTC

abundance: few
v_gene: TRBV5-5
len: 13
d_gene: .
j_gene: TRBJ1-6
CDR3aa: CASSLDIFSPLHF
CDR3nt: TGTGCCAGCAGCCTGGACATTTTTTCACCCCTCCACTTT

abundance: .
v_gene: TRBV29-1
len: 13
d_gene: TRBD1
j_gene: TRBJ2-7
CDR3aa: CSVADRGGYEQYF
CDR3nt: TGCAGCGTCGCGGACAGGGGGGGCTACGAGCAGTACTTC

abundance: few
v_gene: TRBV6-5
len: 16
d_gene: .
j_gene: TRBJ2-7
CDR3aa: CASSYKGDISSYEQYF
CDR3nt: TGTGCCAGCAGTTACAAGGGGGACATCAGCTCCTACGAGCAGTACTTC

abundance: .
v_gene: TRBV10-1
len: 14
d_gene: TRBD2
j_gene: TRBJ2-2
CDR3aa: CASSVGRGAGELFF
CDR3nt: TGCGCCAGCAGTGTAGGGAGGGGAGCCGGGGAGCTGTTTTTT

abundance: few
v_gene: TRBV6-2/TRBV6-3
len: 16
d_gene: .
j_gene: TRBJ1-5
CDR3aa: CASSYRGQNSNQPQHF
CDR3nt: TGTGCCAGCAGTTACCGTGGACAGAATAGCAATCAGCCCCAGCATTTT

abundance: .
v_gene: TRBV4-3
len: 15
d_gene: .
j_gene: TRBJ1-2
CDR3aa: CASSQDRGRDYGYTF
CDR3nt: TGCGCCAGCAGCCAAGATAGGGGCAGGGACTATGGCTACACCTTC

abundance: .
v_gene: TRBV5-4
len: 15
d_gene: .
j_gene: TRBJ2-5
CDR3aa: CASSLPGLERETQYF
CDR3nt: TGTGCCAGCAGCTTGCCGGGACTCGAACGGGAGACCCAGTACTTC

abundance: once
v_gene: TRBV4-1
len: 16
d_gene: TRBD1
j_gene: TRBJ1-2
CDR3aa: CASSALGQGSLYGYTF
CDR3nt: TGCGCCAGCAGCGCCCTGGGACAGGGGAGTCTTTATGGCTACACCTTC

abundance: .
v_gene: TRBV7-2
len: 13
d_gene: .
j_gene: TRBJ2-7
CDR3aa: CASSPQWSGEQYF
CDR3nt: TGTGCCAGCAGCCCACAATGGAGTGGCGAGCAGTACTTC

abundance: .
v_gene: TRBV6-2/TRBV6-3
len: 12
d_gene: .
j_gene: TRBJ2-1
CDR3aa: CASSGGWNEQFF
CDR3nt: TGTGCCAGCAGTGGGGGGTGGAATGAGCAGTTCTTC

abundance: .
v_gene: TRBV25-1
len: 15
d_gene: .
j_gene: TRBJ1-2
CDR3aa: CASSATGRQLYGYTF
CDR3nt: TGTGCCAGCAGTGCTACAGGGCGCCAACTATATGGCTACACCTTC

abundance: .
v_gene: TRBV5-1
len: 14
d_gene: TRBD2
j_gene: TRBJ2-5
CDR3aa: CASSLALAGETQYF
CDR3nt: TGCGCCAGCAGCTTGGCCCTAGCGGGAGAGACCCAGTACTTC

abundance: .
v_gene: TRBV18
len: 17
d_gene: TRBD2
j_gene: TRBJ2-5
CDR3aa: CASSPTGGRRDQETQYF
CDR3nt: TGTGCCAGCTCACCGACCGGCGGGAGAAGGGACCAAGAGACCCAGTACTTC

abundance: .
v_gene: TRBV2
len: 16
d_gene: .
j_gene: TRBJ2-5
CDR3aa: CASSIVGGSHQETQYF
CDR3nt: TGTGCCAGCAGTATAGTAGGAGGGAGCCACCAAGAGACCCAGTACTTC

abundance: .
v_gene: TRBV27
len: 17
d_gene: TRBD1
j_gene: TRBJ2-5
CDR3aa: CASSPHLFGTGRETQYF
CDR3nt: TGTGCCAGCAGTCCCCACCTCTTCGGGACAGGGAGAGAGACCCAGTACTTC

abundance: .
v_gene: TRBV7-8
len: 14
d_gene: .
j_gene: TRBJ2-1
CDR3aa: CASSLTEAYNEQFF
CDR3nt: TGTGCCAGCAGTCTGACGGAGGCATACAATGAGCAGTTCTTC

abundance: .
v_gene: TRBV15
len: 14
d_gene: .
j_gene: TRBJ1-1
CDR3aa: CATSRDRGSAEAFF
CDR3nt: TGTGCCACCAGCAGAGATAGGGGATCGGCTGAAGCTTTCTTT

abundance: few
v_gene: TRBV19
len: 15
d_gene: TRBD1
j_gene: TRBJ1-5
CDR3aa: CASSIGDRSNQPQHF
CDR3nt: TGTGCCAGTAGTATAGGGGACAGGAGCAATCAGCCCCAGCATTTT

abundance: .
v_gene: TRBV20-1
len: 11
d_gene: .
j_gene: TRBJ2-1
CDR3aa: CSTTRPDIQFF
CDR3nt: TGCAGTACCACCCGCCCAGATATTCAGTTCTTC

abundance: .
v_gene: TRBV7-8
len: 16
d_gene: TRBD2
j_gene: TRBJ2-7
CDR3aa: CASSLGGLAGVSGQYF
CDR3nt: TGTGCCAGCAGCTTAGGCGGACTAGCGGGAGTGTCCGGGCAGTACTTC

abundance: .
v_gene: TRBV5-1
len: 15
d_gene: TRBD2
j_gene: TRBJ2-1
CDR3aa: CASSFTSGDYNEQFF
CDR3nt: TGCGCCAGCAGCTTTACTAGCGGGGATTACAATGAGCAGTTCTTC

abundance: .
v_gene: TRBV28
len: 12
d_gene: .
j_gene: TRBJ1-1
CDR3aa: CASSQQGTEAFF
CDR3nt: TGTGCCAGCAGCCAACAGGGCACTGAAGCTTTCTTT

abundance: .
v_gene: TRBV7-9
len: 13
d_gene: .
j_gene: TRBJ1-1
CDR3aa: CASSWTGDTEAFF
CDR3nt: TGTGCCAGCAGCTGGACGGGGGACACTGAAGCTTTCTTT

abundance: .
v_gene: TRBV3-1/TRBV3-2
len: 18
d_gene: TRBD1
j_gene: TRBJ1-1
CDR3aa: CASSQDRRQGKWNTEAFF
CDR3nt: TGTGCCAGCAGCCAAGATAGGAGACAGGGTAAATGGAACACTGAAGCTTTCTTT

abundance: .
v_gene: TRBV6-4
len: 13
d_gene: .
j_gene: TRBJ1-5
CDR3aa: CASSGEVGQPQHF
CDR3nt: TGTGCCAGCAGCGGGGAGGTGGGCCAGCCCCAGCATTTT

abundance: .
v_gene: TRBV7-2
len: 12
d_gene: .
j_gene: TRBJ2-3
CDR3aa: CASSSSVDTQYF
CDR3nt: TGTGCCAGCAGCTCTAGTGTAGATACGCAGTATTTT

abundance: .
v_gene: TRBV7-2
len: 13
d_gene: .
j_gene: TRBJ1-1
CDR3aa: CASSLSSLTEAFF
CDR3nt: TGTGCCAGCAGCTTATCCTCTCTTACTGAAGCTTTCTTT

abundance: .
v_gene: TRBV4-3
len: 13
d_gene: .
j_gene: TRBJ2-1
CDR3aa: CASSQPGNNEQFF
CDR3nt: TGCGCCAGCAGCCAACCGGGGAACAATGAGCAGTTCTTC

abundance: .
v_gene: TRBV4-2
len: 14
d_gene: .
j_gene: TRBJ1-1
CDR3aa: CASSQDRGAAEAFF
CDR3nt: TGTGCCAGCAGCCAAGATCGGGGGGCAGCTGAAGCTTTCTTT

abundance: .
v_gene: TRBV24-1
len: 13
d_gene: .
j_gene: TRBJ2-3
CDR3aa: CATSDLVQDTQYF
CDR3nt: TGTGCCACCAGTGATTTGGTCCAAGATACGCAGTATTTT

abundance: .
v_gene: TRBV5-1
len: 13
d_gene: .
j_gene: TRBJ2-2
CDR3aa: CASSLGATGELFF
CDR3nt: TGCGCCAGCAGCTTGGGGGCCACCGGGGAGCTGTTTTTT

abundance: .
v_gene: TRBV7-9
len: 14
d_gene: TRBD1
j_gene: TRBJ1-6
CDR3aa: CASSKGQGTSPLHF
CDR3nt: TGTGCCAGCAGCAAGGGACAGGGGACCTCACCCCTCCACTTT